The 2 T cell receptor beta chains below were found in one sample sequenced in a study of blood T cell repertoires in COVID-19. TCRdb keeps only in-frame clones here, not all; method: immunoSEQ multiplex PCR. The sample has 30,000 to 40,000 clones, about 93% seen once. The sequenced sample was peripheral blood. The receptors come from a human donor in a cohort sampled during active COVID-19.

The rearrangement links TRBV19 to TRBJ1-1; no clear D gene. CDR3 size: 15 residues. CDR1 is LNHDA, CDR2 SQIVND, per germline (reference sequence). Trimming stripped 4 bases from V and 1 base from J, with 13 bases between. CDR3 residues: CASSRGWRGNTEAFF. The CDR3 nucleotides read TGTGCCAGTAGTAGAGGGTGGCGGGGGAACACTGAAGCTTTCTTT. The full variable domain, in which reference TRBV19 and TRBJ1-1 provide the parts outside the CDR3, is DGGITQSPKYLFRKEGQNVTLSCEQNLNHDAMYWYRQDPGQGLRLIYYSQIVNDFQKGDIAEGYSVSREKKESFPLTVTSAQKNPTAFYLCASSRGWRGNTEAFFGQGTRLTVV.

The rearrangement uses TRBV9 and TRBJ2-7; 10 bases are a match to TRBD1. With V trimmed by 0 bases and J by 4 bases, 1 base remained unmatched. Germline-derived CDR1 and CDR2 are SGDLS and YYNGEE. The CDR3 is 14 amino acids. This chain's CDR3 is CASSVGDRGYEQYF. CDR3 nucleotide sequence: TGTGCCAGCAGCGTAGGGGACAGGGGTTACGAGCAGTACTTC.